This entry describes one T cell receptor beta chain. These data belong to a study of CD8 T cells in Susac syndrome. Random hexamers served to reverse transcribe roughly 0.45 to 1 ug RNA. TCRdb itself ran the immunoSEQ multiplex PCR reads through MiXCR, one entry per CDR3 protein. The sample carries roughly 180,000 distinct CDR3 sequences, about 95% recorded once. CD8+ and CD4+ T cells from blood underwent TCR beta sequencing, which was carried out in a high-throughput format. The clonotype comes from a human donor in good health. Sequencing used CD4+ T cells from PBMCs.

This CDR3 reads CASSPGGSAYEQYF. In DNA, the CDR3 is TGTGCCAGCAGCCCCGGGGGAAGCGCCTACGAGCAGTACTTC. The V gene is TRBV7-2, the J gene TRBJ2-7; TRBD2 might be the D (6 bases). The germline V gene encodes CDR1 SGHTA and CDR2 FQGNSA. This CDR3 has 14 residues. Trimming left V 5 bases short and J 2 bases short, with 13 bases between.